The source of this T cell receptor (beta chain) is a study of cytomegalovirus exposure and HLA in healthy donors. Study as a whole: Researchers previously reported finding about 110 million unique TCR beta sequences from 170 million or so T cells.

The CDR3 is 13 amino acids. Germline loops: CDR1 SGHDN, CDR2 FVKESK. Trimming removed 4 bases from V and 6 bases from J; junction bases left unmatched: 1. This clone was seen only once. Vbeta (60) and Jbeta (13) primers were used in the PCR. Data came from immunoSEQ multiplex PCR; TCRdb stores just in-frame clones and leaves some out. The sample holds roughly 100,000 clones; 75% to 85% are singletons and the top ten take about 6.3%. V usage is TRBV14 and J usage is TRBJ1-5; TRBD1 matches at 9 bases. The specimen was PBMCs. The sequence was collected from a young man in good health and CMV-seronegative. For the CDR3, the DNA is TGTGCCAGCAGCCTGACAGGGGGTCAGCCCCAGCATTTT. Translation gives CASSLTGGQPQHF.